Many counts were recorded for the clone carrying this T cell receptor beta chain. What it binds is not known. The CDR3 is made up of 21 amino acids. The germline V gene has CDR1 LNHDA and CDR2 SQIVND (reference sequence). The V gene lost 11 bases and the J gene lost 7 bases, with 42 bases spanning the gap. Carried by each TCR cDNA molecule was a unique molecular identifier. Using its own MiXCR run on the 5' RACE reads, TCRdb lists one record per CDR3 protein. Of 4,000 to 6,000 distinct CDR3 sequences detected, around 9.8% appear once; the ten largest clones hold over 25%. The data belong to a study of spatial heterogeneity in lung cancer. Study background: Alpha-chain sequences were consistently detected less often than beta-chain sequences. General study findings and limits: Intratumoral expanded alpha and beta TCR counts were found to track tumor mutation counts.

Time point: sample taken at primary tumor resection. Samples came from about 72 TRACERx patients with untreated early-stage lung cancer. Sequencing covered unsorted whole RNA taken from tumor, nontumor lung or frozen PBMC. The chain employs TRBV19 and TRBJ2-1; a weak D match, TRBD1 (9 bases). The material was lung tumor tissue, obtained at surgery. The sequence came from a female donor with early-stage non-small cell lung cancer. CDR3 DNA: TGTGCCCCCGGACAGGGGAAGGCGGGAGGAGGGACCCCGATTGTGAAAAATGAGCAGTTCTTC. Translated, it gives CAPGQGKAGGGTPIVKNEQFF.